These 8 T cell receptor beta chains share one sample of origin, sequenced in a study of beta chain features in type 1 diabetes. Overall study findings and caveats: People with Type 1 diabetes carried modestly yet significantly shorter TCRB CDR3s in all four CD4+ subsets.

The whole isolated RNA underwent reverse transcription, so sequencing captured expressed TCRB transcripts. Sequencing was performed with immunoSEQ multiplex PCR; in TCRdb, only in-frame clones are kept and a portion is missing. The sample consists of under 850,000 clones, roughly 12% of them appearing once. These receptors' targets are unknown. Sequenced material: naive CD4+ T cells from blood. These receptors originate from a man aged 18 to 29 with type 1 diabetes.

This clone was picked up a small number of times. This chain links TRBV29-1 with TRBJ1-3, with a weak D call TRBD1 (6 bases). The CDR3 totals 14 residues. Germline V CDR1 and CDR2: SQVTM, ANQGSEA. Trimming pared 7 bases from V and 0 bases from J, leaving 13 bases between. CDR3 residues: CSAEGGLSGNTIYF. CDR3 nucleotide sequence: TGCAGCGCCGAGGGGGGCCTCTCTGGAAACACCATATATTTT.

Here the CDR3 DNA reads TGTGCCAGCAGCTTATGGGACACCGGGGAGCTGTTTTTT. Encoded protein: CASSLWDTGELFF. The chain joins TRBV11-2 to TRBJ2-2, with unresolved D. From germline, CDR1 is SGHAT and CDR2 FQNNGV. CDR3 size: 13 residues. The V gene lost 2 bases and the J gene lost 3 bases, with 4 bases spanning the gap.

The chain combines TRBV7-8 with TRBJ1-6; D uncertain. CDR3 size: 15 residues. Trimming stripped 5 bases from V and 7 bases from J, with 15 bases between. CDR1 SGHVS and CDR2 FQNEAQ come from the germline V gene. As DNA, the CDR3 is TGTGCCAGCAGCCCCAGTCGAGCAGGCAATTCACCCCTCCACTTT. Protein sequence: CASSPSRAGNSPLHF.

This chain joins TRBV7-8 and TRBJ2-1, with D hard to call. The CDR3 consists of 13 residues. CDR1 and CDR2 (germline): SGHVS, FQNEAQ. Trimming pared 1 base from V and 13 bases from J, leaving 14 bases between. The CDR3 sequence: CASSLGTVRGQFF. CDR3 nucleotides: TGTGCCAGCAGCTTAGGTACGGTCCGAGGACAGTTCTTC.

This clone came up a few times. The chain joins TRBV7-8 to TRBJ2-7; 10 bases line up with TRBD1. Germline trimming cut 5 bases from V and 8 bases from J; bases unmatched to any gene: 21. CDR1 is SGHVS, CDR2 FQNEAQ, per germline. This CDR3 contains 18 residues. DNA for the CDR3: TGTGCCAGCAGCCTAGTACGACAGGGGGCGACTGGACTTGGCAAGCAGTACTTC. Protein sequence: CASSLVRQGATGLGKQYF.

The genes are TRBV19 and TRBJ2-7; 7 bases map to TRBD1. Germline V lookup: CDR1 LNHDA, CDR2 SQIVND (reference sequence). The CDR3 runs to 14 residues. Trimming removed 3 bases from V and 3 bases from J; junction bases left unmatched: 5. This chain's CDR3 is CASSMGQRDYEQYF. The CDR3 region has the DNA TGTGCCAGTAGTATGGGACAGAGGGACTACGAGCAGTACTTC.

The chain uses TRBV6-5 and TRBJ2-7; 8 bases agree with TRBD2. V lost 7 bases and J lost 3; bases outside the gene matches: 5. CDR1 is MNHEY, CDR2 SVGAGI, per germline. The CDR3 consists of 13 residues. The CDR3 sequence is CASTAGGRYEQYF. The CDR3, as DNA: TGTGCCAGCACTGCGGGGGGCCGCTACGAGCAGTACTTC.

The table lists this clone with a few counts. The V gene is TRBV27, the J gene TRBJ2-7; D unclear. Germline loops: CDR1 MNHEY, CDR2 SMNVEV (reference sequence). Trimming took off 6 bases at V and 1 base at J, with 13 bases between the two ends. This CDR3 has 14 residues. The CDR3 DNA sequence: TGTGCCAGCAGCCTCCGGTCTCTTTCCTACGAGCAGTACTTC. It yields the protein CASSLRSLSYEQYF.